The TCR beta chain under discussion was sequenced for a study of CD8+ T cells in alopecia areata. Study-wide context: Patients received oral tofacitinib, 5 to 10 mg twice daily, for moderate-to-severe alopecia areata. By percentage of affected scalp area, the severity of treated patients was scored. Study outcomes and limitations: Many of the expanded lesional clones endured in scalp and blood while on tofacitinib.

Sample treatment: oral pan-JAK inhibitor, 5-10 mg twice daily. RNA extraction and reverse transcription yielded cDNA as sequencing template. Sequencing was performed with immunoSEQ multiplex PCR; in TCRdb, only in-frame clones are kept and a portion is missing. The sample contains approximately 300,000 clones, roughly 60% of which appear only once. On this clone: Its antigen is as yet unknown.

Looked up from germline, CDR1 is SGDLS and CDR2 is YYNGEE. Trimming shortened V by 0 bases and J by 2 bases, and 8 bases separated the two germline ends. The CDR3 loop spans 15 amino acids. The source is a human donor with alopecia areata. This chain links TRBV9 with TRBJ2-2; D is unclear. Material: CD4+ T cells sorted from blood, obtained at week 24, from a patient treated with tofacitinib. This CDR3 is CASSVAGLNTGELFF. In DNA, the CDR3 is TGTGCCAGCAGCGTAGCGGGCTTAAACACCGGGGAGCTGTTTTTT.